This TCR beta chain was observed in a study of shared clonotypes between healthy human individuals. The V gene's germline CDR1 is ENHRY and CDR2 SYGVKD. There are 12 residues in the CDR3. Trimming took 3 bases from V and 5 from J, leaving 8 bases between them. Clones were read by immunoSEQ multiplex PCR, and TCRdb kept only the in-frame ones, dropping some. The sample has 1.6 million or so clones, roughly 98.5% seen once. This clone was counted a few times. The J gene is TRBJ2-7, the V gene TRBV10-3, with unresolved D. The sequence was obtained from a man aged 25-40 years in good health. The sample comprised naive CD4+ T cells sorted from blood. Subset denoted: CD45RA+ positively selected. The CDR3 DNA reads as TGTGCCATCAGTGACGGTAGTCACGAGCAGTACTTC. This translates into CAISDGSHEQYF.